This T cell receptor beta chain was recovered during a study of blood T cells in healthy people across ages. Findings and limits, study-wide: Older age coincided with a roughly linear decline in TCR beta diversity per million T cells. The unknown donor CMV status may have confounded expanded clonotype changes.

This clonotype turned up a few times. Its matching antigen is unknown. Alongside a J-beta primer mix, a sample-barcoded 5' primer served in a second PCR lasting about 6 to 12 cycles. TCRdb reprocessed the 5' RACE reads via MiXCR and lists one record per CDR3 protein. The repertoire consists of roughly 1.5 million distinct CDR3 sequences, with roughly two fifths occurring once and the leading ten covering 4%. This TCR derives from a woman aged 18-30 years in good health. Sequencing used blood.

The CDR3 loop reads CSASQNNEQFF. In nucleotides, the CDR3 is TGCAGTGCTAGCCAGAACAATGAGCAGTTCTTC. This chain links TRBV20-1 with TRBJ2-1; D remains ambiguous. Trimming stripped 3 bases from V and 5 bases from J, with 5 bases between. The CDR3 runs 11 residues. CDR1 and CDR2 (germline): DFQATT, SNEGSKA (reference sequence).